The 25 T cell receptor beta chains below all came from one sample that was sequenced in a study of cytomegalovirus exposure and HLA in healthy donors. Vbeta (60) and Jbeta (13) primers were used in the PCR. The data were produced by immunoSEQ multiplex PCR, yet TCRdb's version contains in-frame clones alone and is incomplete. The repertoire consists of about 140,000 clones, with around 80% occurring once and the leading ten covering 1.2%. The sequencing sample was made of PBMCs. The receptors originated from a female donor in good health and CMV-seronegative.

V is TRBV7-9 and J is TRBJ2-1; 13 bases match TRBD2. This CDR3 spans 18 amino acids. Germline CDR1 and CDR2: SEHNR and FQNEAQ (reference sequence). The junction had 7 bases not matched to a gene; V was cut back by 2 bases and J by 3 bases. CDR3 protein: CASSLLGLAGAVYNEQFF. Here the CDR3 DNA reads TGTGCCAGCAGCTTACTAGGACTAGCGGGAGCGGTCTACAATGAGCAGTTCTTC.

J is TRBJ2-7 and V is TRBV29-1, with 11 bases identical to TRBD1. Per the germline V gene, CDR1 is SQVTM and CDR2 is ANQGSEA. This CDR3 contains 13 residues. V was clipped by 7 bases and J by 6 bases; unmatched bases: 8. The CDR3 region has the DNA TGCAGCGCTGGCACCGGGACAGGGGGCGAGCAGTACTTC. This sequence encodes CSAGTGTGGEQYF.

The chain is built from TRBV4-1 and TRBJ1-4; D ambiguous. CDR3 length: 16 amino acids. Per the germline V gene, CDR1 is MGHRA and CDR2 is YSYEKL. Deletions cut 4 bases from V and 5 bases from J, with 17 bases between. The CDR3, as DNA: TGCGCCAGCAGCCCCCCAAGCTTTTCGGTAAATGAAAAACTGTTTTTT. Protein sequence: CASSPPSFSVNEKLFF.

This chain joins TRBV19 and TRBJ1-4; D is uncertain. Between the trimmed V and J ends, which lost 5 bases and 8 bases, there was a span of 21 bases. The CDR3 has 16 residues. The germline V gene has CDR1 LNHDA and CDR2 SQIVND (reference sequence). The CDR3 DNA reads TGTGCCAGTAGTGTATCAATTGGAGGCGGTCAAGAAAAACTGTTTTTT. It codes for CASSVSIGGGQEKLFF.

This chain joins TRBV10-2 and TRBJ1-1; D uncertain. Trimming cost V 2 bases and J 0 bases, with 16 bases left between them. The CDR3 contains 17 residues. From germline, CDR1 is WSHSY and CDR2 SAAADI. The CDR3 spells CASSENRGRTLNTEAFF. The DNA of the CDR3 is TGCGCCAGCAGTGAGAATCGAGGGCGGACGTTGAACACTGAAGCTTTCTTT.

CDR3 DNA: TGTGCCAGCAGCTTAACAGTGGACTATGGCTACACCTTC. Translated: CASSLTVDYGYTF. V usage is TRBV7-2 and J usage is TRBJ1-2; unclear D gene. In germline, CDR1 is SGHTA, CDR2 FQGNSA. Trimming pared 2 bases from V and 3 bases from J, leaving 7 bases between. There are 13 residues in the CDR3. The variable domain in full, with the rest retrieved from reference TRBV7-2 and TRBJ1-2, is GAGVSQSPSNKVTEKGKDVELRCDPISGHTALYWYRQSLGQGLEFLIYFQGNSAPDKSGLPSDRFSAERTGGSVSTLTIQRTQQEDSAVYLCASSLTVDYGYTFGSGTRLTVV.

This chain uses TRBV7-9 with TRBJ2-2, with TRBD2 identical over 14 bases. This CDR3 spans 18 amino acids. J gave up 3 bases and V 1 base, and 4 bases lay outside the gene matches. From germline, CDR1 is SEHNR and CDR2 FQNEAQ (reference sequence). CDR3 DNA sequence: TGTGCCAGCAGCTTAGGGGGACTAGCGGGAGAGTACACCGGGGAGCTGTTTTTT. Translated, it gives CASSLGGLAGEYTGELFF.

The chain links TRBV9 to TRBJ2-1; TRBD2 agrees at 8 bases. The V gene end was trimmed by 0 bases and the J gene end by 8 bases; junction bases not matched to a gene: 1. The CDR3 consists of 13 residues. Germline CDR1 is SGDLS and CDR2 is YYNGEE. The CDR3 here is CASSVEAGDEQFF. The CDR3 DNA reads TGTGCCAGCAGCGTAGAAGCGGGGGATGAGCAGTTCTTC. The full variable domain, rest sourced from reference TRBV9 and TRBJ2-1, is DSGVTQTPKHLITATGQRVTLRCSPRSGDLSVYWYQQSLDQGLQFLIQYYNGEERAKGNILERFSAQQFPDLHSELNLSSLELGDSALYFCASSVEAGDEQFFGPGTRLTVL.

V and J are TRBV11-2 and TRBJ1-2, with a tentative D call TRBD1 (5 bases). Germline CDR1 SGHAT, CDR2 FQNNGV. The CDR3 runs to 16 residues. V was pared by 5 bases and J by 2 bases, with 18 bases between. The CDR3 reads CASSPLIAGPNYGYTF. CDR3 bases: TGTGCCAGCAGCCCCTTAATAGCAGGGCCGAACTATGGCTACACCTTC.

The chain employs TRBV5-5 and TRBJ1-1, with D perhaps matching TRBD1 (5 bases). Germline CDR1 reads SGHKS; CDR2 reads YYEKEE (reference sequence). V lost 4 bases and J 4 bases, leaving 11 bases between the germline ends. The length of the CDR3 is 13 residues. In DNA form, the CDR3 reads TGTGCCAGCAGCGCAGGGTTGGGCACTGAAGCTTTCTTT. The encoded protein is CASSAGLGTEAFF. Using reference TRBV5-5 and TRBJ1-1 for the parts outside the CDR3, the full variable domain is DAGVTQSPTHLIKTRGQQVTLRCSPISGHKSVSWYQQVLGQGPQFIFQYYEKEERGRGNFPDRFSARQFPNYSSELNVNALLLGDSALYLCASSAGLGTEAFFGQGTRLTVV.

The chain carries TRBV27 and TRBJ1-1, with 7 bases aligning to TRBD1. J gave up 0 bases and V 8 bases, and 9 bases lay outside the gene matches. The CDR3 is 15 amino acids. Per germline, CDR1 MNHEY and CDR2 SMNVEV (reference sequence). The CDR3 nucleotides are TGTGCCAGCGGACTGGACAGGTCCATGAACACTGAAGCTTTCTTT. Its protein product is CASGLDRSMNTEAFF.

The chain employs TRBV19 and TRBJ1-2, with 8 bases fitting TRBD1. Losses at the gene ends were 7 bases for V and 7 bases for J; bases not matched to a gene: 14. The germline gives CDR1 LNHDA, CDR2 SQIVND (reference sequence). The CDR3 contains 15 residues. CDR3 bases: TGTGCCAGTACCGCAGCGGACAGGGCCCTTAGTGGCTACACCTTC. As protein: CASTAADRALSGYTF. The variable domain in full, with the rest retrieved from reference TRBV19 and TRBJ1-2, is DGGITQSPKYLFRKEGQNVTLSCEQNLNHDAMYWYRQDPGQGLRLIYYSQIVNDFQKGDIAEGYSVSREKKESFPLTVTSAQKNPTAFYLCASTAADRALSGYTFGSGTRLTVV.

This chain joins TRBV29-1 and TRBJ2-1; TRBD2 is a possible D gene (5 bases). Per the germline V gene, CDR1 is SQVTM and CDR2 is ANQGSEA. Between the trimmed V and J ends, which lost 1 base and 5 bases, there was a span of 6 bases. The CDR3 is 12 amino acids. CDR3 region: CSVEVGDNEQFF. CDR3 nucleotides: TGCAGCGTTGAAGTGGGAGACAATGAGCAGTTCTTC.

This clone has just a few counts. The chain combines TRBV5-1 with TRBJ2-1; D remains ambiguous. Germline CDR1 and CDR2: SGHRS and YFSETQ. The V end was cut by 0 bases, the J end by 12 bases, with 13 bases between. The CDR3 runs to 13 residues. This chain's CDR3 is CASSLVGADPQFF. In DNA, the CDR3 is TGCGCCAGCAGCTTGGTTGGTGCGGATCCGCAGTTCTTC. Complete variable domain (other parts from reference TRBV5-1 and TRBJ2-1): KAGVTQTPRYLIKTRGQQVTLSCSPISGHRSVSWYQQTPGQGLQFLFEYFSETQRNKGNFPGRFSGRQFSNSRSEMNVSTLELGDSALYLCASSLVGADPQFFGPGTRLTVL.

A few counts support this clone. The rearrangement uses TRBV6-1 and TRBJ2-2; 11 nucleotides line up with TRBD1. J gave up 2 bases and V 6 bases, and 2 bases lay outside the gene matches. This CDR3 comprises 15 residues. The germline gives CDR1 MNHNS, CDR2 SASEGT. The chain's CDR3 is CASSGQGANTGELFF. The CDR3 DNA reads TGTGCCAGCAGCGGACAGGGGGCAAACACCGGGGAGCTGTTTTTT.

V and J are TRBV5-6 and TRBJ1-1; 7 bases are a match to TRBD1. Germline V gives CDR1 SGHDT, CDR2 YYEEEE. V trimming: 4 bases; J trimming: 3 bases; junction bases outside the gene matches: 9. This CDR3 has 15 residues. The CDR3 nucleotides read TGTGCCAGCAGCCCCATTTTGGGACAGTACACTGAAGCTTTCTTT. Translation gives CASSPILGQYTEAFF.

The V gene is TRBV9, the J gene TRBJ2-5; 9 positions agree with TRBD2. CDR1 is SGDLS, CDR2 YYNGEE, per germline. Trimming took 0 bases from V and 9 from J; bases not matched to a gene: 9. This CDR3 comprises 15 residues. CDR3 loop: CASSVEAGGSRAQYF. CDR3 DNA: TGTGCCAGCAGCGTAGAAGCGGGAGGCTCCCGGGCCCAGTACTTC. Full variable domain (remainder filled in from reference TRBV9 and TRBJ2-5): DSGVTQTPKHLITATGQRVTLRCSPRSGDLSVYWYQQSLDQGLQFLIQYYNGEERAKGNILERFSAQQFPDLHSELNLSSLELGDSALYFCASSVEAGGSRAQYFGPGTRLLVL.

This clone occurred once. The chain links TRBV5-4 to TRBJ1-1; 9 bases agree with TRBD1. CDR1 is SGHNT and CDR2 is YYREEE in the germline V gene (reference sequence). The V gene end was trimmed by 4 bases and the J gene end by 4 bases; junction bases not matched to a gene: 5. The CDR3 has 14 residues. The CDR3 reads CASSGTGHGTEAFF. The CDR3 DNA sequence: TGTGCCAGCAGCGGGACAGGGCACGGCACTGAAGCTTTCTTT.

This clone was detected only a few times. J is TRBJ2-2 and V is TRBV11-2; 9 positions agree with TRBD1. V shed 5 bases and J 7 bases; nucleotides not matched to a gene: 8. CDR3 size: 15 residues. In germline, CDR1 is SGHAT, CDR2 FQNNGV. The CDR3: CASSVGDRVYGELFF. DNA of the CDR3: TGTGCCAGCAGCGTAGGGGACAGGGTTTACGGGGAGCTGTTTTTT.

The rearrangement uses TRBV27 and TRBJ2-6; TRBD2 agrees at 9 bases. Germline V lookup: CDR1 MNHEY, CDR2 SMNVEV (reference sequence). The J segment lost 0 bases and the V segment lost 6 bases, leaving 9 bases of the junction unmatched. CDR3 length equals 18 residues. Here the CDR3 reads CASSPRGLAISGANVLTF. DNA of the CDR3: TGTGCCAGCAGCCCCCGGGGACTAGCTATCTCTGGGGCCAACGTCCTGACTTTC.

The chain recombines TRBV18 with TRBJ2-3, with 12 positions matching TRBD2. From germline, CDR1 is KGHSH and CDR2 LQKENI. Unmatched junction bases numbered 5, after V lost 5 bases and J lost 2 bases. The CDR3 runs 16 residues. The CDR3 DNA reads as TGTGCCAGCTCAGGCTCTAGCGGGAGGGCCACAGATACGCAGTATTTT. Protein sequence: CASSGSSGRATDTQYF.

CDR3 region: CASTLAGEKYEQYF. The CDR3 region has the DNA TGTGCCAGCACCCTAGCGGGAGAAAAGTACGAGCAGTACTTC. The rearrangement links TRBV2 to TRBJ2-7, with 10 bases matching TRBD2. V dropped 7 bases and J dropped 4; count of bases not matched to a gene: 7. The CDR3 runs to 14 residues. CDR1 is SNHLY and CDR2 is FYNNEI in the germline V gene.

The chain is built from TRBV2 and TRBJ1-4; no reliable D call. CDR3 length: 13 residues. Germline CDR1 SNHLY, CDR2 FYNNEI. V lost 7 bases and J lost 5, with 11 bases in between. The CDR3 spells CASNEGLNEKLFF. In nucleotides, the CDR3 is TGTGCCAGCAACGAGGGCCTGAATGAAAAACTGTTTTTT. Together with reference TRBV2 and TRBJ1-4, the CDR3 gives the full variable domain: EPEVTQTPSHQVTQMGQEVILRCVPISNHLYFYWYRQILGQKVEFLVSFYNNEISEKSEIFDDQFSVERPDGSNFTLKIRSTKLEDSAMYFCASNEGLNEKLFFGSGTQLSVL.

This chain uses TRBV11-2 with TRBJ2-4; 10 bases fit TRBD2. The J segment lost 3 bases and the V segment lost 5 bases, leaving 4 bases of the junction unmatched. Per the germline V gene, CDR1 is SGHAT and CDR2 is FQNNGV. This CDR3 spans 15 amino acids. In DNA, the CDR3 is TGTGCCAGCAGCCAGGCTAGCGGGGGCAAAAACATTCAGTACTTC. It specifies CASSQASGGKNIQYF.

The rearrangement joins TRBV2 to TRBJ2-5; 12 bases line up with TRBD2. V gave up 3 bases and J gave up 7 bases; unmatched junction bases: 3. CDR3 size: 14 residues. Germline V gene lookup returns CDR1 SNHLY and CDR2 FYNNEI. The DNA of the CDR3 is TGTGCCAGCAGTGAGCTAGCGGGAGGGGTGACCCAGTACTTC. Protein product: CASSELAGGVTQYF.